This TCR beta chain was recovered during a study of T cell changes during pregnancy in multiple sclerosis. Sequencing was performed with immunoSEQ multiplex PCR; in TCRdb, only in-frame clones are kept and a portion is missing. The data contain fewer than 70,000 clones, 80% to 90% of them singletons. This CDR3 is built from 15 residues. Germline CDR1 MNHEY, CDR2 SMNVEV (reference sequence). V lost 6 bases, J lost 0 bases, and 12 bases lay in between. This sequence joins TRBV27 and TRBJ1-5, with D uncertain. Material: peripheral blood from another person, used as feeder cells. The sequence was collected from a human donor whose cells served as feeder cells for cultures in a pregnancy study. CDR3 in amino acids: CASSTDFYSNQPQHF. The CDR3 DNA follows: TGTGCCAGCAGCACTGACTTCTATAGCAATCAGCCCCAGCATTTT.